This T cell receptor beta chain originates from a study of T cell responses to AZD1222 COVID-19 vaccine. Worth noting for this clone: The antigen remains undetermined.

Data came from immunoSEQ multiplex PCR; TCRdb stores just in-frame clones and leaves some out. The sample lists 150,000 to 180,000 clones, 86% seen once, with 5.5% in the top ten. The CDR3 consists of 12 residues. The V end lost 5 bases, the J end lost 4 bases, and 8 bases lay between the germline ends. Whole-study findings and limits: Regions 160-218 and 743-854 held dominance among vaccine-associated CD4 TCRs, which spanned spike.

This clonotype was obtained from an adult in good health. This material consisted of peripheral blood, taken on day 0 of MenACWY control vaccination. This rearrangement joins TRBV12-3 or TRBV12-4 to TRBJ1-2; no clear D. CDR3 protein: CASSTDFYGYTF. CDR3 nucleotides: TGTGCCAGCAGTACCGACTTCTATGGCTACACCTTC.